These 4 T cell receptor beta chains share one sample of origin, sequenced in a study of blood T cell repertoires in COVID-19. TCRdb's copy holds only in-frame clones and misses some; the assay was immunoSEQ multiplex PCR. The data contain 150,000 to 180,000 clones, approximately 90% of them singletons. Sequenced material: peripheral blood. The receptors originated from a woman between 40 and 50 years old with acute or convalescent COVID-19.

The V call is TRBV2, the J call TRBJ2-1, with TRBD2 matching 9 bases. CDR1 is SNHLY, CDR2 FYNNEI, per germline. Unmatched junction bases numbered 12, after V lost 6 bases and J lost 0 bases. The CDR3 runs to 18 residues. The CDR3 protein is CASSRTISGSYSYNEQFF. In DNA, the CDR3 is TGTGCCAGCAGCCGCACTATTAGCGGGAGTTACTCCTACAATGAGCAGTTCTTC.

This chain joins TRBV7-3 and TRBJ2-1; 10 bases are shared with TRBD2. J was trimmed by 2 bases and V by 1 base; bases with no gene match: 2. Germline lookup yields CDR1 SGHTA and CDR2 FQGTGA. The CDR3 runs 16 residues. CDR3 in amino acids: CASSLSSGGPYNEQFF. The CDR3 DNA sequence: TGTGCCAGCAGCTTAAGTAGCGGGGGGCCCTACAATGAGCAGTTCTTC.

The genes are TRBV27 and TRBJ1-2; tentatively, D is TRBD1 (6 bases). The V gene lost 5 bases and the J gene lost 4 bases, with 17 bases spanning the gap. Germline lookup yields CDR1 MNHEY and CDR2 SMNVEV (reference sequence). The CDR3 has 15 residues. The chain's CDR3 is CASSTQTGTTYGYTF. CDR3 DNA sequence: TGTGCCAGCAGTACACAAACCGGGACAACCTATGGCTACACCTTC.

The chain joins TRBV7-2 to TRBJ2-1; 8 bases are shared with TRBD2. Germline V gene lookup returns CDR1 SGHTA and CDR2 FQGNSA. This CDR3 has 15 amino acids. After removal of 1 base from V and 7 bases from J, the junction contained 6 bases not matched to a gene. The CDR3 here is CASSLDRAGDNEQFF. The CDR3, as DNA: TGTGCCAGCAGCTTAGACCGAGCGGGGGATAATGAGCAGTTCTTC.